The 5 T cell receptor beta chains in this list originate from one sample, sequenced in a study of cytomegalovirus exposure and HLA in healthy donors. The PCR employed 60 Vbeta primers together with 13 Jbeta primers. Data came from immunoSEQ multiplex PCR; TCRdb stores just in-frame clones and leaves some out. The data hold about 110,000 clones, with around 75% observed a single time. Sequenced: PBMCs. These receptors all come from a man in his thirties or forties in good health and CMV-seronegative.

This clone was detected only once. This rearrangement joins TRBV27 to TRBJ2-5, with D perhaps matching TRBD1 (6 bases). The V end lost 5 bases, the J end lost 3 bases, and 16 bases lay between the germline ends. The germline CDR1 and CDR2 sequences are MNHEY and SMNVEV (reference sequence). This CDR3 comprises 15 residues. CDR3 region: CASSSPGAGEETQYF. DNA of the CDR3: TGTGCCAGCAGTAGCCCTGGGGCAGGGGAAGAGACCCAGTACTTC.

The gene calls are TRBV15 and TRBJ2-5; TRBD2 agrees at 13 bases. J lost 4 bases, V lost 5 bases, and 10 bases had no gene match. CDR3 length: 17 residues. CDR1 is LNHNV and CDR2 is YYDKDF in the germline V gene (reference sequence). This chain's CDR3 is CATSDRTSGRLGETQYF. The CDR3 nucleotides read TGTGCCACCAGCGATCGGACTAGCGGGAGACTGGGAGAGACCCAGTACTTC.

The chain joins TRBV7-2 to TRBJ2-7, with TRBD1 identical over 7 bases. Germline lookup yields CDR1 SGHTA and CDR2 FQGNSA. CDR3 size: 14 residues. Trimming took 5 bases from V and 4 from J; bases not matched to a gene: 8. CDR3 protein: CASSPSGQWYEQYF. The CDR3 nucleotides read TGTGCCAGCAGCCCCTCGGGACAGTGGTACGAGCAGTACTTC.

This clone was recorded a few times. The V and J genes are TRBV6-5 and TRBJ2-7, with 7 bases lining up with TRBD1. Germline lookup yields CDR1 MNHEY and CDR2 SVGAGI. Losses at the gene ends were 6 bases for V and 0 bases for J; bases not matched to a gene: 5. The CDR3 is 14 amino acids. CDR3 nucleotide sequence: TGTGCCAGCAGCGTGGGACAGCACTCCTACGAGCAGTACTTC. It codes for CASSVGQHSYEQYF.

This clone was detected a few times. The J gene is TRBJ1-5, the V gene TRBV10-3; D is ambiguous. The CDR3 covers 15 residues. From germline, CDR1 is ENHRY and CDR2 SYGVKD. The V end lost 0 bases, the J end lost 5 bases, and 11 bases lay between the germline ends. Written as DNA, the CDR3 is TGTGCCATCAGTGAGTCGCCCCGGGAGGATCAGCCCCAGCATTTT. Protein sequence: CAISESPREDQPQHF.